The next 9 T cell receptor beta chains were all read from a single sample in a study of CD8+ T cells in alopecia areata. Extracted from the samples, RNA was reverse transcribed into cDNA to serve as the sequencing template. TCRdb keeps only in-frame clones here, not all; method: immunoSEQ multiplex PCR. Among tens of thousands of clones listed, 25% to 30% were seen once. Treatment of the sample: oral pan-JAK inhibitor, 5-10 mg twice daily. Sequencing was performed on CD8+ T cells sorted from blood, taken at week 4, from a patient treated with tofacitinib. The origin of the receptors is a human donor with alopecia areata.

This clone came up a few times. The sample carries other DNA sequences with the same CDR3. The rearrangement uses TRBV29-1 and TRBJ1-2; 7 nucleotides agree with TRBD1. The V gene end was trimmed by 7 bases and the J gene end by 2 bases; junction bases not matched to a gene: 1. The V gene's germline CDR1 is SQVTM and CDR2 ANQGSEA. This CDR3 spans 11 amino acids. The DNA of the CDR3 is TGCAGCGCGGGACAGAACTATGGCTACACCTTC. It encodes CSAGQNYGYTF. The entire variable domain, with the rest obtained from reference TRBV29-1 and TRBJ1-2, is as follows: SAVISQKPSRDICQRGTSLTIQCQVDSQVTMMFWYRQQPGQSLTLIATANQGSEATYESGFVIDKFPISRPNLTFSTLTVSNMSPEDSSIYLCSAGQNYGYTFGSGTRLTVV.

The J gene is TRBJ2-5, the V gene TRBV27; D ambiguous. The V end was cut by 3 bases, the J end by 3 bases, with 8 bases between. The germline CDR1 and CDR2 sequences are MNHEY and SMNVEV (reference sequence). The CDR3 covers 13 residues. The CDR3 reads CASSFGLEETQYF. The CDR3 nucleotides read TGTGCCAGCAGTTTTGGCCTAGAAGAGACCCAGTACTTC.

J is TRBJ2-1 and V is TRBV5-1, with D tentatively TRBD1 or TRBD2 (5 bases each). Trimming left V 4 bases short and J 6 bases short, with 11 bases between. Germline CDR1 is SGHRS and CDR2 is YFSETQ. CDR3 size: 13 residues. The CDR3 DNA sequence: TGCGCCAGCAGCGTGGGACGGCCCAATGAGCAGTTCTTC. Translating gives CASSVGRPNEQFF.

The sample holds one count of this clone. The chain carries TRBV7-9 and TRBJ2-5, with 8 bases aligning to TRBD2. Germline lookup yields CDR1 SEHNR and CDR2 FQNEAQ (reference sequence). The ends lost 5 bases at V and 2 bases at J; junction bases unmatched: 4. The CDR3 has 14 amino acids. Here the CDR3 reads CASSEREWQETQYF. The CDR3 coding sequence is TGTGCCAGCAGCGAGCGGGAGTGGCAAGAGACCCAGTACTTC.

The chain uses TRBV5-1 and TRBJ1-4; D is uncertain. Germline assignment: CDR1 SGHRS and CDR2 YFSETQ. This CDR3 is built from 15 residues. Trimming cost V 4 bases and J 2 bases, with 12 bases left between them. Here the CDR3 DNA reads TGCGCCAGCAGCCTTGTTCCGGGGACTAATGAAAAACTGTTTTTT. It is translated as CASSLVPGTNEKLFF.

This clone was observed a handful of times. The sample contains more than one DNA sequence encoding this CDR3. The chain uses TRBV29-1 and TRBJ2-1, with 8 positions matching TRBD1. Germline loops: CDR1 SQVTM, CDR2 ANQGSEA. V shed 4 bases, J shed 2 bases, and the junction held 1 base outside the gene matches. The CDR3 is 13 amino acids. Written as DNA, the CDR3 is TGCAGCGTTGGGACAGGGACCTACAATGAGCAGTTCTTC. Translated, it gives CSVGTGTYNEQFF.

The chain combines TRBV2 with TRBJ1-1, with unresolved D. Looked up from germline, CDR1 is SNHLY and CDR2 is FYNNEI. The V end lost 11 bases, the J end lost 0 bases, and 13 bases lay between the germline ends. This CDR3 has 13 residues. The CDR3 nucleotides read TGTGCCGCGGAAACAGAATTGAACACTGAAGCTTTCTTT. Its protein is CAAETELNTEAFF.

The rearrangement links TRBV29-1 to TRBJ2-7, with unresolved D. V dropped 0 bases and J dropped 3 bases, with 9 bases sitting between them. The CDR3 extends over 13 amino acids. Germline-derived CDR1 and CDR2 are SQVTM and ANQGSEA. For the CDR3, the DNA is TGCAGCGTTGAAGATCAGGCAGGCTACGAGCAGTACTTC. It yields the protein CSVEDQAGYEQYF.

The chain combines TRBV4-1 with TRBJ2-5; possible D gene TRBD2, 6 bases. The J call may be wrong; the DNA end is better matched by TRBJ2-7. The CDR3 spans 16 residues. Germline assignment: CDR1 MGHRA and CDR2 YSYEKL. The CDR3 coding sequence is TGCGCCAGCAGCCAAGCAGCCGGGAGTCCTACCTACGAGCAGTACTTC. Amino acid sequence: CASSQAAGSPTYEQYF.